This TCR beta chain was observed in a study of blood T cell repertoires in COVID-19. Study details: COVID-19 samples from acute and convalescent phases originated in the United States, Italy and Spain. The cDNA or gDNA used as material had been derived from T cells, B-cell-depleted T cells, or PBMCs.

This clone occurred many times. In the original workflow: Cell counts per sample came from amplifying reference gene primers. Clones were read by immunoSEQ multiplex PCR, and TCRdb kept only the in-frame ones, dropping some. The V and J calls and clone size are taken from that table; D and trimming were inferred from the DNA. Among 350,000 or so clones, around 87% were seen once, and the ten largest hold over 9.5%. V lost 7 bases to trimming and J lost 6 bases; unmatched junction nucleotides: 3. Per germline, CDR1 ENHRY and CDR2 SYGVKD. The CDR3 totals 11 residues. Seattle enrolled patients during active infection and tracked them longitudinally.

The receptor's source is a young woman with COVID-19, enrolled during active disease. The chain couples TRBV10-3 to TRBJ2-7; 7 positions agree with TRBD1. The sample was peripheral blood. CDR3 region: CAITPGGEQYF. Here the CDR3 DNA reads TGTGCCATCACCCCAGGGGGCGAGCAGTACTTC.